Given below is one TCR beta chain in context. Antigen unknown. This record belongs to a study of identical twins. Study results and limitations: There is a chance that invariant MAIT and iNKT cells partially muddied zero-insertion analyses.

Through template switching, a universal primer site was introduced, and the cDNA contained unique molecular identifiers. In TCRdb, the 5' RACE reads were re-called with MiXCR into one record per CDR3 protein. The table includes approximately 470,000 distinct CDR3 sequences, 12% to 15% detected once. The length of the CDR3 is 15 residues. Trimming took off 3 bases at V and 6 bases at J, with 18 bases between the two ends. The same sample was also used in a study of yellow fever vaccine responses in identical twins.

Sequenced input: CD4+ T cells sorted from blood. The clonotype originates from a woman younger than 30 in good health. V is TRBV12-3 or TRBV12-4 and J is TRBJ2-7; D assignment may be TRBD1 or TRBD2 (5 bases each). CDR3 DNA: TGTGCCAGCAGTTTCCTGCCGGGGACCGCTGGCGAGCAGTACTTC. Protein product: CASSFLPGTAGEQYF.